This T cell receptor beta chain was documented in a study of blood T cell repertoires in COVID-19. Looking at the study overall: Italy, Spain and the United States were the sources of the convalescent and acute COVID-19 samples. In each case, the material was cDNA or gDNA derived from T cells, B-cell-depleted T cells, or PBMCs.

V gave up 5 bases and J gave up 6 bases; unmatched junction bases: 4. Per the germline V gene, CDR1 is SGHTA and CDR2 is FQGNSA. The CDR3 contains 15 residues. Per the original methods: Amplification of reference gene primers provided the estimated nucleated cell counts. Profiling relied on immunoSEQ multiplex PCR, and the TCRdb table lists in-frame clones only, not all of them. The DNA gave D and trimming, while V, J and clone size come from that table. Of 300,000 to 350,000 clones detected, 87% appear once; the ten largest clones hold about 6%. Enrolled during active infection, Seattle patients were then followed longitudinally.

Sequenced material: peripheral blood. V usage is TRBV7-2 and J usage is TRBJ2-3, with 14 bases fitting TRBD2. This TCR was sampled from a woman aged 45-65 years with COVID-19, enrolled during active disease. CDR3 sequence (DNA): TGTGCCAGCAGCCCTGGGACTAGCGGGAGCGATACGCAGTATTTT. Its translation: CASSPGTSGSDTQYF.